The 21 T cell receptor beta chains in this list originate from one sample, sequenced in a study of metastatic and nonmetastatic thyroid tumors. Thyroid surgery had not been preceded by any treatment in any patient. TCRdb ran MiXCR on the PCR reads. The sample has 25,000 to 30,000 clones; about a quarter are singletons. The sequencing input was blood. The receptor source for this set is a female donor with papillary thyroid cancer or a benign thyroid nodule (not recorded which). Some clones in this sample may be carry-over from other donors' samples.

This clone is classed as medium-sized. The V gene is TRBV28, the J gene TRBJ2-7; 11 bases fit TRBD2. V lost 6 bases and J lost 1; bases outside the gene matches: 5. This CDR3 comprises 15 residues. The V gene's germline CDR1 is MDHEN and CDR2 SYDVKM. CDR3 region: CASRPGTSGSYEQYF. CDR3 sequence (DNA): TGTGCCAGCAGGCCCGGGACTAGCGGATCCTACGAGCAGTACTTC. Combining the CDR3 with reference TRBV28 and TRBJ2-7 gives the whole variable domain DVKVTQSSRYLVKRTGEKVFLECVQDMDHENMFWYRQDPGLGLRLIYFSYDVKMKEKGDIPEGYSVSREKKERFSLILESASTNQTSMYLCASRPGTSGSYEQYFGPGTRLTVT.

This clone was counted a few times. The V gene is TRBV6-4, the J gene TRBJ2-3; 7 positions match TRBD1. Germline trimming cut 8 bases from V and 2 bases from J; bases unmatched to any gene: 10. The CDR3 extends over 15 amino acids. CDR1 is MRHNA and CDR2 is SNTAGT in the germline V gene. CDR3 DNA sequence: TGTGCCAGCGGTACCGGACAGGCGACCACAGATACGCAGTATTTT. Translation gives CASGTGQATTDTQYF.

In regard to this clone: No conserved phenylalanine or tryptophan ends this CDR3, so it is likely a read error. CDR3 nucleotide sequence: TGTGCCAGCAGCCCCTCGGGCCCGGGGGAGCTGTTTTGT. It encodes CASSPSGPGELFC. V and J are TRBV27 and TRBJ2-2; no firm D call. The CDR3 runs 13 residues. V was clipped by 6 bases and J by 8 bases, with 13 bases between them. Looked up from germline, CDR1 is MNHEY and CDR2 is SMNVEV (reference sequence).

This clone is classed as medium-sized (0.01 to 0.1%). The chain recombines TRBV6-1 with TRBJ2-5; 8 positions agree with TRBD2. The V and J ends lost 4 bases and 1 base, in that order; junction bases with no gene match: 14. The CDR3 sequence is 18 residues long. The V gene's germline CDR1 is MNHNS and CDR2 SASEGT. The CDR3 coding sequence is TGTGCCAGCAGTGGGACCGGGACTAGAGGGGGGTTCCAAGAGACCCAGTACTTC. Translating it yields CASSGTGTRGGFQETQYF.

A note on this clone: The junction does not match germline at one end; this may be a read error. The chain employs TRBV12-3 or TRBV12-4 and TRBJ1-2; D is perhaps TRBD1 (5 bases). The CDR3 is made up of 13 amino acids. The CDR3 DNA sequence: TGTGCCAGGAGTTTACCAGGGCATCCGGGCTACACCTTC. Translating it yields CARSLPGHPGYTF.

The sample holds many counts of this clone. The genes are TRBV10-2 and TRBJ2-7; D is uncertain. Germline loops: CDR1 WSHSY, CDR2 SAAADI. The V end lost 6 bases, the J end lost 3 bases, and 9 bases lay between the germline ends. This CDR3 is 12 amino acids long. The CDR3 DNA sequence: TGCGCCAGCAGCCCGACCATCTACGAGCAGTACTTC. Its translation is CASSPTIYEQYF.

This clone has a count of ten or more. The J gene is TRBJ1-5, the V gene TRBV10-2, with unresolved D. Trimming removed 1 base from V and 7 bases from J, with 5 bases in between. The germline gives CDR1 WSHSY, CDR2 SAAADI. The CDR3 length is 12 residues. CDR3 sequence (DNA): TGCGCCAGCAGTGAGTTTATCCAGCCCCAGCATTTT. Its translation: CASSEFIQPQHF.

Ten or more counts support this clone. J is TRBJ1-3 and V is TRBV30; no clear D gene. This CDR3 spans 14 amino acids. CDR1 is GTSNPN, CDR2 SVGIG, per germline (reference sequence). Trimming stripped 3 bases from V and 0 bases from J, with 9 bases between. The CDR3: CAWSAEASGNTIYF. CDR3 DNA: TGTGCCTGGAGCGCAGAGGCCTCTGGAAACACCATATATTTT.

This clone was detected only once. The rearrangement joins TRBV20-1 to TRBJ1-5; 8 nucleotides agree with TRBD1. CDR3 length equals 12 residues. After removal of 3 bases from V and 10 bases from J, the junction contained 5 bases not matched to a gene. From germline, CDR1 is DFQATT and CDR2 SNEGSKA (reference sequence). CDR3 protein: CSARTGVHPQHF. Here the CDR3 DNA reads TGCAGTGCTAGGACAGGGGTACATCCCCAGCATTTT.

There are many counts of this clone. The rearrangement joins TRBV24-1 to TRBJ2-1; D might be TRBD2 (5 bases). Germline V gives CDR1 KGHDR, CDR2 SFDVKD. The CDR3 sequence is 16 residues long. V dropped 3 bases and J dropped 0 bases, with 11 bases sitting between them. The CDR3 region is CATSDVRAGSYNEQFF. In nucleotides, the CDR3 is TGTGCCACCAGTGATGTCCGGGCGGGCTCCTACAATGAGCAGTTCTTC.

The chain is built from TRBV20-1 and TRBJ2-5; 9 positions match TRBD1. CDR1 and CDR2 from the germline V gene are DFQATT and SNEGSKA (reference sequence). This CDR3 comprises 16 residues. CDR3 DNA: TGCATTGGGGGGGGACAGGGTCCCGAAGAGCAAGAGACCCAGTACTTC. Amino acid sequence: CIGGGQGPEEQETQYF.

In this sample, this clone turned up many times. This rearrangement joins TRBV19 to TRBJ1-2; no clear D. Germline CDR1 is LNHDA and CDR2 is SQIVND (reference sequence). The CDR3 is 14 residues long. The V and J ends lost 5 bases and 6 bases respectively, with 16 bases between them. CDR3 DNA sequence: TGTGCCAGTAGTTATCCCAGGAGTAGAGATGGCTACACCTTC. Residues: CASSYPRSRDGYTF.

This chain uses TRBV20-1 with TRBJ2-7; 7 nucleotides agree with TRBD1. This CDR3 contains 15 residues. J gave up 3 bases and V 0 bases, and 8 bases lay outside the gene matches. Germline lookup yields CDR1 DFQATT and CDR2 SNEGSKA (reference sequence). The DNA of the CDR3 is TGCAGTGCTAGAGATCGGGGTGGGACAGACTACGAGCAGTACTTC. Translation gives CSARDRGGTDYEQYF.

In this sample, this clone turned up a few times. The V gene is TRBV5-1, the J gene TRBJ1-1, with no clear D. Per germline, CDR1 SGHRS and CDR2 YFSETQ. The CDR3 loop spans 16 amino acids. Trimming removed 0 bases at V and 1 base at J, with 13 bases between. The CDR3 DNA follows: TGCGCCAGCAGCTTGGCCGCAGCGGTGGCGAACACTGAAGCTTTCTTT. Translated: CASSLAAAVANTEAFF.

Comments on this clone: This may be a read error, as it is one base from a much larger clone. V usage is TRBV9 and J usage is TRBJ2-1; D might be TRBD1 (6 bases). This CDR3 region has 17 residues. The germline gives CDR1 SGDLS, CDR2 YYNGEE. Trimming shortened V by 3 bases and J by 1 base, and 17 bases separated the two germline ends. For the CDR3, the DNA is TGTGCCAGCAGCGGGGGGATGGGGGCGGTGTCCTACAATGAGCAGTTCTTC. Residues: CASSGGMGAVSYNEQFF.

In its sample, this clone was seen many times. The CDR3 loop reads CASSEDWNTEAFF. The CDR3 DNA reads as TGTGCCAGCAGTGAAGATTGGAACACTGAAGCTTTCTTT. This rearrangement joins TRBV2 to TRBJ1-1; D not resolved. With 1 base removed from V and 1 base from J, the gap between germline ends came to 4 bases. This CDR3 is 13 amino acids long. Germline V gene lookup returns CDR1 SNHLY and CDR2 FYNNEI.

Ten or more counts support this clone. CDR3 protein: CASSEGYSGGNEQFF. The CDR3 region has the DNA TGTGCCAGCAGTGAAGGATATTCGGGAGGCAATGAGCAGTTCTTC. The chain has TRBV6-1 and TRBJ2-1; 7 bases line up with TRBD2. Germline V gene lookup returns CDR1 MNHNS and CDR2 SASEGT. The CDR3 loop spans 15 amino acids. The trim removed 1 base at V and 6 bases at J, leaving 6 bases unmatched.

On this clone itself: Since the CDR3 does not end with the conserved phenylalanine or tryptophan, this likely comes from a read error. This sequence joins TRBV27 and TRBJ2-5, with 10 nucleotides matching TRBD2. The germline V gene has CDR1 MNHEY and CDR2 SMNVEV (reference sequence). The trim removed 7 bases at V and 3 bases at J, leaving 2 bases unmatched. The CDR3 totals 13 residues. The CDR3 coding sequence is TGTGCCAGCACACTAGCGGGAAAAGAGACCCAGTACATC. Residues: CASTLAGKETQYI.

This clone has more than one count but fewer than ten. J is TRBJ1-2 and V is TRBV28, with D perhaps matching TRBD1 (6 bases). The CDR3 consists of 13 residues. Germline V lookup: CDR1 MDHEN, CDR2 SYDVKM. Trimming removed 7 bases at V and 1 base at J, with 10 bases between. The CDR3 nucleotides read TGTGCCAGCATAGAAGGGGGTAACTATGGCTACACCTTC. It translates to CASIEGGNYGYTF.

On this clone: One base away lies a much larger clone, so this may be a sequencing read error. The same CDR3 is also encoded by other DNA sequences in this sample. V and J are TRBV30 and TRBJ2-3; perhaps TRBD2 as D (6 bases). Germline lookup yields CDR1 GTSNPN and CDR2 SVGIG (reference sequence). The V end was cut by 0 bases, the J end by 2 bases, with 18 bases between. This CDR3 is 17 amino acids long. CDR3 protein: CAWSVPGLAGNTDTQYF. CDR3 bases: TGTGCCTGGAGTGTCCCGGGACTGGCGGGGAACACAGATACGCAGTATTTT.

This clone has more than one count but fewer than ten. Other DNA sequences within the sample encode an identical CDR3. V gene TRBV18 combines with J gene TRBJ2-5; 7 bases map to TRBD1. The trim removed 5 bases at V and 5 bases at J, leaving 8 bases unmatched. Per germline, CDR1 KGHSH and CDR2 LQKENI. This CDR3 has 14 residues. The CDR3 nucleotides read TGTGCCAGCTCATCTACAGGGGTTGGGGAGACCCAGTACTTC. It specifies CASSSTGVGETQYF.